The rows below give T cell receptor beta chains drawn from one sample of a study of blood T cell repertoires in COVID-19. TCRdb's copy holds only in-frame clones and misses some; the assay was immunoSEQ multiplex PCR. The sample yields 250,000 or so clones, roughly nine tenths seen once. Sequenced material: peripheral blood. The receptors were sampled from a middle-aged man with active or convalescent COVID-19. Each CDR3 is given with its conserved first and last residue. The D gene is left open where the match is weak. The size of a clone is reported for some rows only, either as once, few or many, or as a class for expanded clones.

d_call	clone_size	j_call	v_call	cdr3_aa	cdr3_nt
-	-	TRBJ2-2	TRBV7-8	CASRRQTGELFF	TGTGCCAGCAGAAGACAGACCGGGGAGCTGTTTTTT
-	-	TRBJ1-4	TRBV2	CASLTGDNEKLFF	TGTGCCAGCCTCACGGGAGACAATGAAAAACTGTTTTTT
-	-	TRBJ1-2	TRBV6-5	CASTMNTGSGGYTF	TGTGCCAGCACCATGAACACAGGGAGTGGAGGCTACACCTTC
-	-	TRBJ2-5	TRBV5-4	CASSLAGGGGQQETQYF	TGTGCCAGCAGCCTTGCTGGAGGCGGGGGACAACAAGAGACCCAGTACTTC
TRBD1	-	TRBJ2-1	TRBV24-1	CATSDPPDRAWFF	TGTGCCACCAGTGACCCCCCCGACAGGGCCTGGTTCTTC
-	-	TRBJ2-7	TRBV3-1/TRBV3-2	CASSQSQDFYEQYF	TGTGCCAGCAGCCAATCCCAGGATTTCTACGAGCAGTACTTC
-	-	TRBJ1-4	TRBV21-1	CASSKVGVNEKLFF	TGTGCCAGCAGCAAGGTAGGGGTTAATGAAAAACTGTTTTTT
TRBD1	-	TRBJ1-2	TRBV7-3	CASSSNGQVVPYYGYTF	TGTGCCAGCAGCTCAAATGGACAGGTAGTCCCCTACTATGGCTACACCTTC
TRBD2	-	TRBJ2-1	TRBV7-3	CASSLTASGSGQFF	TGTGCCAGCAGCTTAACGGCCAGCGGGAGTGGGCAGTTCTTC
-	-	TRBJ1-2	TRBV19	CASSTGWGIYGYTF	TGTGCCAGTAGTACGGGATGGGGTATCTATGGCTACACCTTC
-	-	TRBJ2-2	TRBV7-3	CASSSSGRNTGELFF	TGTGCCAGCAGCTCCTCAGGAAGGAACACCGGGGAGCTGTTTTTT
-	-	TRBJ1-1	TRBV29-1	CSVSGQFLYAFF	TGCAGCGTTTCCGGACAGTTCCTTTACGCTTTCTTT
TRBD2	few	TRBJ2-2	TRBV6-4	CASSEVPAGGGTGELFF	TGTGCCAGCAGTGAAGTACCGGCGGGAGGAGGCACCGGGGAGCTGTTTTTT
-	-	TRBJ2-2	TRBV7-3	CASSLSPGADTGELFF	TGTGCCAGCAGCTTATCCCCAGGGGCCGACACCGGGGAGCTGTTTTTT
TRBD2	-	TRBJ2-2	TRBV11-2	CASSDIAGEGGELFF	TGTGCCAGCAGCGATATAGCGGGAGAGGGCGGGGAGCTGTTTTTT
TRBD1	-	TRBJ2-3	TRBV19	CASAGGQGLDTQYF	TGTGCCAGCGCCGGGGGACAGGGTTTAGATACGCAGTATTTT
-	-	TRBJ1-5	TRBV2	CASSQSGNQPQHF	TGTGCCAGCAGTCAATCGGGCAATCAGCCCCAGCATTTT
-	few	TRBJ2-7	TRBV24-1	CATSDPLTYEQYF	TGTGCCACCAGTGATCCGCTGACATACGAGCAGTACTTC
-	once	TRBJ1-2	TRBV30	CAWSGIGLEGRGGYTF	TGTGCCTGGAGTGGTATCGGTCTGGAGGGGCGAGGTGGCTACACCTTC
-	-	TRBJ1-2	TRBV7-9	CASSPEGDKNYGYTF	TGTGCCAGCAGCCCCGAGGGCGATAAGAACTATGGCTACACCTTC
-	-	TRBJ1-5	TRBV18	CASSPGGEDQPQHF	TGTGCCAGCTCCCCCGGGGGGGAGGATCAGCCCCAGCATTTT
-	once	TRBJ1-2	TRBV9	CASNRDTSNYGYTF	TGTGCCAGCAACCGGGACACCTCTAACTATGGCTACACCTTC
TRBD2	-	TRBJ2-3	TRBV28	CASNRGGEEAQYF	TGTGCCAGCAATCGCGGGGGGGAGGAGGCGCAGTATTTT
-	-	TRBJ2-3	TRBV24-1	CATSDPPNSLTDTQYF	TGTGCCACCAGTGATCCCCCAAACAGTCTTACAGATACGCAGTATTTT
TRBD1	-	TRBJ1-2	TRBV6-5	CASSLGQLDGYTF	TGTGCCAGCAGCTTGGGACAGTTGGATGGCTACACCTTC